The 30 T cell receptor beta chains below come from one sample, sequenced in a study of blood T cell repertoires in COVID-19. Sequencing used immunoSEQ multiplex PCR; TCRdb keeps in-frame clones, though not all of them. The table records some 190,000 clones, 76% of them present only once. Sequenced sample: peripheral blood. All receptors derive from a woman between 50 and 59 years old with active or convalescent COVID-19.

This sequence joins TRBV6-5 and TRBJ2-7; TRBD2 matches 7 bases. This CDR3 has 14 amino acids. Germline CDR1 reads MNHEY; CDR2 reads SVGAGI. V gave up 6 bases and J gave up 8 bases; unmatched junction bases: 13. CDR3 bases: TGTGCCAGCAGAATGGGGGGGAATCATGTCCAGCAGTACTTC. Amino acids: CASRMGGNHVQQYF.

The chain joins TRBV4-2 to TRBJ1-2, with D perhaps matching TRBD1 (5 bases). Per the germline V gene, CDR1 is LGHNA and CDR2 is YNFKEQ. V lost 1 base and J lost 8, with 17 bases in between. This CDR3 spans 15 amino acids. The CDR3 sequence is CASSQGLGEGEGYTF. The CDR3 DNA sequence: TGTGCCAGCAGCCAAGGTTTAGGGGAAGGTGAAGGCTACACCTTC.

The chain links TRBV30 to TRBJ1-5; tentatively, D is TRBD1 (6 bases). Germline assignment: CDR1 GTSNPN and CDR2 SVGIG (reference sequence). This CDR3 spans 15 amino acids. V gave up 2 bases and J gave up 3 bases, with 14 bases separating them. CDR3: CAWSPWAGANQPQHF. The CDR3 DNA sequence: TGTGCCTGGAGTCCCTGGGCAGGGGCCAATCAGCCCCAGCATTTT.

J is TRBJ2-1 and V is TRBV5-1, with D perhaps matching TRBD2 (6 bases). V lost 0 bases and J lost 0, with 10 bases in between. CDR1 SGHRS and CDR2 YFSETQ come from the germline V gene. This CDR3 is built from 16 residues. CDR3 DNA: TGCGCCAGCAGCTTGGTTGCGGGGCCCTCCTACAATGAGCAGTTCTTC. Its protein is CASSLVAGPSYNEQFF.

V and J are TRBV5-1 and TRBJ1-1; D may be TRBD1 (5 bases). This CDR3 region has 12 residues. V was clipped by 4 bases and J by 4 bases, with 8 bases between them. CDR1 and CDR2 from the germline V gene are SGHRS and YFSETQ. The CDR3 nucleotides are TGCGCCAGCAGCCACGGGGGCACTGAAGCTTTCTTT. It yields the protein CASSHGGTEAFF.

This clone was found a few times. This chain connects TRBV28 to TRBJ1-1; 10 nucleotides match TRBD1. The CDR3 contains 14 residues. Germline lookup yields CDR1 MDHEN and CDR2 SYDVKM. V was clipped by 10 bases and J by 10 bases; unmatched bases: 15. CDR3 DNA: TGTGCCACACGTGGGGGGAGACAGGGGGCCGCAGCTTTCTTT. Its protein product is CATRGGRQGAAAFF.

Comment on this clone: Other nucleotide sequences in the sample specify the same CDR3. V is TRBV27 and J is TRBJ1-2, with 8 bases identical to TRBD1. The CDR3 totals 14 residues. Germline V gene sequence: CDR1 MNHEY, CDR2 SMNVEV (reference sequence). V shed 2 bases and J 6 bases; nucleotides not matched to a gene: 5. The CDR3 DNA is TGTGCCAGCAGTTTAGGCAGGGGGCAGGATGGCTACACCTTC. Residues: CASSLGRGQDGYTF.

The rearrangement links TRBV7-6 to TRBJ2-5; possibly TRBD2 for D (5 bases). The CDR3 is 13 residues long. Trimming removed 2 bases from V and 4 bases from J, with 8 bases in between. The V gene's germline CDR1 is SGHVS and CDR2 FNYEAQ. The CDR3: CASSLRGVETQYF. CDR3 nucleotide sequence: TGTGCCAGCAGCTTACGGGGAGTAGAGACCCAGTACTTC. The full variable domain, rest sourced from reference TRBV7-6 and TRBJ2-5, is GAGVSQSPRYKVTKRGQDVALRCDPISGHVSLYWYRQALGQGPEFLTYFNYEAQQDKSGLPNDRFSAERPEGSISTLTIQRTEQRDSAMYRCASSLRGVETQYFGPGTRLLVL.

The rearrangement uses TRBV30 and TRBJ1-4, with 7 positions matching TRBD1. V trimming: 5 bases; J trimming: 7 bases; junction bases outside the gene matches: 13. From germline, CDR1 is GTSNPN and CDR2 SVGIG (reference sequence). The CDR3 has 15 amino acids. Here the CDR3 reads CAWSITRGAGEKLFF. The CDR3 nucleotides read TGTGCCTGGTCGATCACCAGGGGGGCGGGTGAAAAACTGTTTTTT. The full variable domain, its missing parts supplied by reference TRBV30 and TRBJ1-4, is SQTIHQWPATLVQPVGSPLSLECTVEGTSNPNLYWYRQAAGRGLQLLFYSVGIGQISSEVPQNLSASRPQDRQFILSSKKLLLSDSGFYLCAWSITRGAGEKLFFGSGTQLSVL.

This clone was counted only a few times. The chain carries TRBV6-2 or TRBV6-3 and TRBJ1-4; the D gene is possibly TRBD1 (5 bases). The CDR3 loop spans 17 amino acids. In germline, CDR1 is MNHEY, CDR2 SVGEGT. Trimming took 5 bases from V and 0 from J, leaving 16 bases between them. The CDR3 nucleotides read TGTGCCAGCAGTAGGACCCCCAGGGCCGCAACTAATGAAAAACTGTTTTTT. Amino acids: CASSRTPRAATNEKLFF.

The chain couples TRBV5-5 to TRBJ2-1; 9 bases align to TRBD1. The ends lost 0 bases at V and 5 bases at J; junction bases unmatched: 12. Per the germline V gene, CDR1 is SGHKS and CDR2 is YYEKEE (reference sequence). The CDR3 contains 18 residues. Written as DNA, the CDR3 is TGTGCCAGCAGCTTGGAGGGAGGACAGGGGAAAGGGAACAATGAGCAGTTCTTC. Its translation is CASSLEGGQGKGNNEQFF.

This clone showed up just once. Written as DNA, the CDR3 is TGCGCCAGCAGCTTGATCACCGGGGGGAACTATGGCTACACCTTC. Translating it yields CASSLITGGNYGYTF. The V call is TRBV5-1, the J call TRBJ1-2, with a weak D call TRBD1 (5 bases). Per germline, CDR1 SGHRS and CDR2 YFSETQ. The CDR3 runs 15 residues. The germline V and J ends were trimmed by 1 base and 2 bases, with 12 bases remaining between them.

Note on this clone: The junction departs from the called germline gene at one end, perhaps through a read error. The chain carries TRBV5-1 and TRBJ2-3; 9 bases are shared with TRBD2. Germline V gene lookup returns CDR1 SGHRS and CDR2 YFSETQ. CDR3 length: 18 amino acids. As DNA, the CDR3 is TGCGCCAGCGGCTTGGCCGTAAATGGCGGGAGGGTCGCAGATACGCAGTATTTT. Translated, it gives CASGLAVNGGRVADTQYF.

This chain joins TRBV9 and TRBJ2-5; D is unresolved. CDR3 length: 15 amino acids. Trimming removed 0 bases from V and 5 bases from J, with 14 bases in between. Germline V gives CDR1 SGDLS, CDR2 YYNGEE. CDR3: CASSVGTVSGETQYF. CDR3 bases: TGTGCCAGCAGCGTAGGTACGGTTTCGGGTGAGACCCAGTACTTC.

V gene TRBV27 combines with J gene TRBJ2-7; D possibly corresponds to TRBD1 (5 bases). The CDR3 is 15 residues long. Trimming pared 0 bases from V and 1 base from J, leaving 10 bases between. Germline V gene data show CDR1 as MNHEY and CDR2 as SMNVEV (reference sequence). CDR3 residues: CASSLSQGRSYEQYF. As DNA, the CDR3 is TGTGCCAGCAGTTTATCGCAGGGTCGGTCCTACGAGCAGTACTTC.

V usage is TRBV19 and J usage is TRBJ1-1; D call uncertain. The CDR3 totals 13 residues. V was shortened by 7 bases and J by 0 bases, with 9 bases between the two germline ends. Germline V gene sequence: CDR1 LNHDA, CDR2 SQIVND (reference sequence). The chain's CDR3 is CASMAVMNTEAFF. Written as DNA, the CDR3 is TGTGCCAGTATGGCGGTCATGAACACTGAAGCTTTCTTT. The variable domain in full, completed from reference TRBV19 and TRBJ1-1, reads DGGITQSPKYLFRKEGQNVTLSCEQNLNHDAMYWYRQDPGQGLRLIYYSQIVNDFQKGDIAEGYSVSREKKESFPLTVTSAQKNPTAFYLCASMAVMNTEAFFGQGTRLTVV.

The chain combines TRBV27 with TRBJ1-4; TRBD1 matches 9 bases. The J segment lost 6 bases and the V segment lost 5 bases, leaving 4 bases of the junction unmatched. CDR3 size: 14 residues. Germline V gives CDR1 MNHEY, CDR2 SMNVEV (reference sequence). In DNA, the CDR3 is TGTGCCAGCAGTGGAGACAGGGGGTATGAAAAACTGTTTTTT. Protein sequence: CASSGDRGYEKLFF.

The table lists this clone with a few counts. V usage is TRBV10-3 and J usage is TRBJ2-1; 8 bases match TRBD2. The CDR3 is made up of 12 amino acids. Germline-derived CDR1 and CDR2 are ENHRY and SYGVKD. The V gene end was trimmed by 5 bases and the J gene end by 7 bases; junction bases not matched to a gene: 1. CDR3 loop: CAISPGGNEQFF. CDR3 DNA sequence: TGTGCCATCAGTCCGGGGGGGAATGAGCAGTTCTTC.

This chain uses TRBV3-1 (or the pseudogene TRBV3-2) with TRBJ2-1, with 10 bases that match TRBD1. Germline values: CDR1 LGHDT, CDR2 YNNKEL (reference sequence). The CDR3 contains 15 residues. After removal of 5 bases from V and 8 bases from J, the junction contained 9 bases not matched to a gene. The CDR3, as DNA: TGTGCCAGCAGCTCCGGGACAGGGGCTATCGATGAGCAGTTCTTC. This encodes CASSSGTGAIDEQFF.

The CDR3 nucleotides are TGTGCCAGCAGCTTTGGGGACAGGACTGAGGGCTACACCTTC. Its protein is CASSFGDRTEGYTF. This chain joins TRBV11-2 and TRBJ1-2; TRBD1 aligns across 8 bases. Germline loops: CDR1 SGHAT, CDR2 FQNNGV. The CDR3 spans 14 residues. V dropped 3 bases and J dropped 8; count of bases not matched to a gene: 8. Full variable domain (outside the CDR3, taken from reference TRBV11-2 and TRBJ1-2): EAGVAQSPRYKIIEKRQSVAFWCNPISGHATLYWYQQILGQGPKLLIQFQNNGVVDDSQLPKDRFSAERLKGVDSTLKIQPAKLEDSAVYLCASSFGDRTEGYTFGSGTRLTVV.

The gene calls are TRBV24-1 and TRBJ2-1; TRBD2 agrees at 13 bases. Germline V gene sequence: CDR1 KGHDR, CDR2 SFDVKD. V trimming: 3 bases; J trimming: 0 bases; junction bases outside the gene matches: 7. The CDR3 loop spans 19 amino acids. CDR3 protein: CATSDASTSGGLSYNEQFF. CDR3 nucleotide sequence: TGTGCCACCAGTGATGCGTCGACTAGCGGGGGGCTCTCCTACAATGAGCAGTTCTTC.

The chain uses TRBV4-2 and TRBJ1-5; no reliable D call. The V gene lost 0 bases and the J gene lost 2 bases, with 17 bases spanning the gap. The CDR3 length is 18 residues. Germline V CDR1 and CDR2: LGHNA, YNFKEQ. The CDR3: CASSQDGTQRVGNQPQHF. In DNA form, the CDR3 reads TGTGCCAGCAGCCAAGATGGAACCCAGCGGGTTGGCAATCAGCCCCAGCATTTT.

The chain employs TRBV5-4 and TRBJ1-1; no clear D. The CDR3 is 14 residues long. CDR1 and CDR2 from the germline V gene are SGHNT and YYREEE (reference sequence). V lost 2 bases, J lost 1 base, and 9 bases lay in between. The CDR3 coding sequence is TGTGCCAGCAGCTTTACTCTGAGGAACACTGAAGCTTTCTTT. This gives the protein CASSFTLRNTEAFF. Using reference TRBV5-4 and TRBJ1-1 for the parts outside the CDR3, the full variable domain is ETGVTQSPTHLIKTRGQQVTLRCSSQSGHNTVSWYQQALGQGPQFIFQYYREEENGRGNFPPRFSGLQFPNYSSELNVNALELDDSALYLCASSFTLRNTEAFFGQGTRLTVV.

In nucleotides, the CDR3 is TGCAGTGCTAGTTACAGGGCGGGGGATTCACCCCTCCACTTT. The encoded protein is CSASYRAGDSPLHF. J is TRBJ1-6 and V is TRBV20-1; D may be TRBD1 (6 bases). The CDR3 extends over 14 amino acids. Trimming pared 3 bases from V and 8 bases from J, leaving 14 bases between. From germline, CDR1 is DFQATT and CDR2 SNEGSKA (reference sequence).

The V and J genes are TRBV2 and TRBJ1-4; 7 nucleotides agree with TRBD1. CDR3 length: 15 amino acids. Germline CDR1 and CDR2: SNHLY and FYNNEI. V gave up 5 bases and J gave up 5 bases; unmatched junction bases: 8. This chain's CDR3 is CASSFHGQANEKLFF. Here the CDR3 DNA reads TGTGCCAGCAGTTTCCACGGACAGGCAAATGAAAAACTGTTTTTT.

The gene calls are TRBV28 and TRBJ2-7; weak D call: TRBD1 (7 bases). The CDR3 sequence is 18 residues long. Trimming shortened V by 4 bases and J by 3 bases, and 25 bases separated the two germline ends. Germline loops: CDR1 MDHEN, CDR2 SYDVKM. The DNA of the CDR3 is TGTGCCAGCAGTTCCGTTCTAAAGACAGGGAGGTTCGACTACGAGCAGTACTTC. Protein: CASSSVLKTGRFDYEQYF.

This clone showed up many times. The J gene is TRBJ2-7, the V gene TRBV4-2, with TRBD1 matching 7 bases. The CDR3 spans 15 residues. Germline CDR1 is LGHNA and CDR2 is YNFKEQ. The V segment lost 6 bases and the J segment 4 bases; nucleotides outside the gene matches: 12. CDR3 amino acids: CASSPGQTNLYEQYF. CDR3 DNA sequence: TGTGCCAGCAGTCCGGGACAGACTAACCTTTACGAGCAGTACTTC.

This clone came up once. This rearrangement joins TRBV5-1 to TRBJ2-7, with 8 positions matching TRBD2. Losses at the gene ends were 4 bases for V and 2 bases for J; bases not matched to a gene: 8. Germline assignment: CDR1 SGHRS and CDR2 YFSETQ. The CDR3 is 15 amino acids. CDR3 sequence reads: CASSPGGGSTYEQYF. CDR3 nucleotide sequence: TGCGCCAGCAGCCCGGGCGGGGGGTCGACCTACGAGCAGTACTTC. Full variable domain (outside the CDR3, taken from reference TRBV5-1 and TRBJ2-7): KAGVTQTPRYLIKTRGQQVTLSCSPISGHRSVSWYQQTPGQGLQFLFEYFSETQRNKGNFPGRFSGRQFSNSRSEMNVSTLELGDSALYLCASSPGGGSTYEQYFGPGTRLTVT.

V usage is TRBV5-1 and J usage is TRBJ2-3, with 7 bases aligning to TRBD2. The junction had 10 bases not matched to a gene; V was cut back by 4 bases and J by 2 bases. The germline V gene encodes CDR1 SGHRS and CDR2 YFSETQ. This CDR3 is 16 amino acids long. The CDR3 region is CASSPGTNLYTDTQYF. The CDR3 DNA reads TGCGCCAGCAGCCCCGGGACTAACCTTTACACAGATACGCAGTATTTT.

This rearrangement joins TRBV7-2 to TRBJ2-1, with a tentative D call TRBD2 (5 bases). Trimming removed 4 bases at V and 9 bases at J, with 22 bases between. This CDR3 is built from 16 residues. CDR1 and CDR2 (germline): SGHTA, FQGNSA. The CDR3 coding sequence is TGTGCCAGCAGCTCCAATCGCGTAGCGACTGTGGGTGAGCAGTTCTTC. As protein: CASSSNRVATVGEQFF. Full variable domain (missing parts from reference TRBV7-2 and TRBJ2-1): GAGVSQSPSNKVTEKGKDVELRCDPISGHTALYWYRQSLGQGLEFLIYFQGNSAPDKSGLPSDRFSAERTGGSVSTLTIQRTQQEDSAVYLCASSSNRVATVGEQFFGPGTRLTVL.